This TCR beta chain was recovered during a study of blood T cell repertoires in COVID-19. Study details: Acute and convalescent COVID-19 samples came from the United States, Italy and Spain.

Per germline, CDR1 LNHDA and CDR2 SQIVND (reference sequence). CDR3 size: 14 residues. Germline trimming cut 5 bases from V and 8 bases from J; bases unmatched to any gene: 11. Profiling relied on immunoSEQ multiplex PCR, and the TCRdb table lists in-frame clones only, not all of them. This table has under 150,000 clones, around 80% appearing once. What was sequenced was peripheral blood. The source of this sequence is a human donor in a cohort sampled during active COVID-19. The chain employs TRBV19 and TRBJ1-2; 7 nucleotides align to TRBD1. The CDR3 protein is CASSPGTVGRGYTF. As DNA, the CDR3 is TGTGCCAGTAGTCCGGGGACAGTCGGCAGAGGCTACACCTTC. Drawing the rest from reference TRBV19 and TRBJ1-2, the complete variable domain is DGGITQSPKYLFRKEGQNVTLSCEQNLNHDAMYWYRQDPGQGLRLIYYSQIVNDFQKGDIAEGYSVSREKKESFPLTVTSAQKNPTAFYLCASSPGTVGRGYTFGSGTRLTVV.